This is a list of T cell receptor beta chains from one sample in a study of T-cell memory formation after mild COVID-19. From the 5' RACE reads, TCRdb called clonotypes with MiXCR, one entry per CDR3 protein. The sample includes 140,000 to 150,000 distinct CDR3 sequences, roughly 21% seen only once; the top ten take 2% to 2.5%. Source material: PBMCs or a T cell subset sorted from them (not recorded which). These receptor sequences come from an adult woman who had mild COVID-19 (a few samples of this study predate the infection). Cell type and time point are not known. The CDR3 runs from the conserved cysteine through the conserved F or W. A row's size may be missing; if present it is once, few, many or a size class.

v_call,j_call,clone_size,cdr3_aa
TRBV10-3,TRBJ2-1,few,CAISESGRQGAYNEQFF
TRBV6-6,TRBJ1-2,.,CASSSKDGYGYTF
TRBV24-1,TRBJ2-4,few,CATSDGGWSDIQYF
TRBV3-1,TRBJ2-1,few,CASSQVYNEQFF
TRBV20-1,TRBJ1-1,.,CSARRQAGNTEAFF
TRBV7-2,TRBJ1-2,few,CASSPTSPNYGYTF
TRBV7-2,TRBJ2-7,.,CASSRGTSGGFNEQYF
TRBV2,TRBJ2-5,few,CASASITGGSGTQYF
TRBV12-3/TRBV12-4,TRBJ1-5,.,CASIPSGGLNQPQHF
TRBV6-5,TRBJ2-6,.,CASSLTGVGANVLTF
TRBV2,TRBJ2-6,few,CASRRISGANVLTF
TRBV12-3/TRBV12-4,TRBJ2-2,few,CASSNQGGRLFF
TRBV7-6,TRBJ2-3,.,CASSLDVGGTDTQYF